The TCR beta chain under discussion was sequenced for a study of control samples from healthy donors and cancer patients. Looked up from germline, CDR1 is KGHSH and CDR2 is LQKENI. The CDR3 is made up of 16 amino acids. With 2 bases removed from V and 2 bases from J, the gap between germline ends came to 14 bases. Ten or more counts support this clone. The assay was immunoSEQ multiplex PCR, and TCRdb's table has in-frame clones only and misses some. The sample carries approximately 100,000 clones, about 91% recorded once. The specimen was blood. This chain uses TRBV18 with TRBJ2-3, with D possibly matching TRBD2 (6 bases). The sequence was collected from a man aged 25-45 years in good health. CDR3 sequence: CASSPRRERNTDTQYF. The CDR3, as DNA: TGTGCCAGCTCACCAAGGCGGGAAAGAAACACAGATACGCAGTATTTT. The full variable domain, in which reference TRBV18 and TRBJ2-3 provide the parts outside the CDR3, is NAGVMQNPRHLVRRRGQEARLRCSPMKGHSHVYWYRQLPEEGLKFMVYLQKENIIDESGMPKERFSAEFPKEGPSILRIQQVVRGDSAAYFCASSPRRERNTDTQYFGPGTRLTVL.